This section outlines one TCR beta chain sequence together with its context. The table came from immunoSEQ multiplex PCR; TCRdb's copy has only in-frame clones and leaves some out. The table has approximately 79,000 clones, just over 85% seen once. This record belongs to a study of T cell responses to AZD1222 COVID-19 vaccine. V was shortened by 6 bases and J by 7 bases, with 21 bases between the two germline ends. Germline values: CDR1 LNHDA, CDR2 SQIVND (reference sequence). This CDR3 region has 16 residues. This chain uses TRBV19 with TRBJ2-2, with D maybe TRBD2 (6 bases). The sequence derives from an adult in good health. Sequencing was performed on peripheral blood, taken on day 0 of AZD1222 vaccination. CDR3 DNA sequence: TGTGCCAGTAGGCCCGGAGAGACTAGACGGGTCGGGGAGCTGTTTTTT. It encodes CASRPGETRRVGELFF.